These 3 T cell receptor beta chains were sequenced from one sample in a study of T-cell reconstitution after alpha-beta-depleted transplantation in children. Unique molecular identifiers were used to barcode this TCRbeta library. TCRdb re-derived calls from the PCR reads in MiXCR, one entry per CDR3 protein. The table records a few hundred thousand distinct CDR3 sequences, about 9.4% of them present only once. The sample in question was PBMCs from the stem cell graft donor, obtained from the stem cell graft. These receptors all stem from a human donor who donated a stem cell graft to a child with acute lymphoblastic leukemia.

The V call is TRBV7-2, the J call TRBJ2-1; weak D call: TRBD1 (6 bases). Between the trimmed V and J ends, which lost 0 bases and 6 bases, there was a span of 12 bases. In germline, CDR1 is SGHTA, CDR2 FQGNSA. The CDR3 length is 15 residues. The CDR3 region is CASSLAAGTINEQFF. The CDR3 DNA reads TGTGCCAGCAGCTTAGCCGCCGGGACAATCAATGAGCAGTTCTTC.

This chain uses TRBV7-9 with TRBJ1-1; a weak D match, TRBD1 (6 bases). Germline CDR1 and CDR2: SEHNR and FQNEAQ (reference sequence). Trimming took off 3 bases at V and 3 bases at J, with 17 bases between the two ends. The CDR3 runs to 16 residues. The CDR3 protein is CASSLDAWGGYTEAFF. In DNA, the CDR3 is TGTGCCAGCAGCTTGGACGCATGGGGGGGCTACACTGAAGCTTTCTTT. Based on the CDR3 plus reference TRBV7-9 and TRBJ1-1, the full variable domain is DTGVSQNPRHKITKRGQNVTFRCDPISEHNRLYWYRQTLGQGPEFLTYFQNEAQLEKSRLLSDRFSAERPKGSFSTLEIQRTEQGDSAMYLCASSLDAWGGYTEAFFGQGTRLTVV.

At least ten counts were recorded for this clonotype. This chain links TRBV5-6 with TRBJ2-5, with no clear D. CDR3 size: 12 residues. With 2 bases removed from V and 4 bases from J, the gap between germline ends came to 6 bases. Looked up from germline, CDR1 is SGHDT and CDR2 is YYEEEE. The CDR3: CASSLVGETQYF. The CDR3 DNA follows: TGTGCCAGCAGCTTAGTAGGAGAGACCCAGTACTTC.